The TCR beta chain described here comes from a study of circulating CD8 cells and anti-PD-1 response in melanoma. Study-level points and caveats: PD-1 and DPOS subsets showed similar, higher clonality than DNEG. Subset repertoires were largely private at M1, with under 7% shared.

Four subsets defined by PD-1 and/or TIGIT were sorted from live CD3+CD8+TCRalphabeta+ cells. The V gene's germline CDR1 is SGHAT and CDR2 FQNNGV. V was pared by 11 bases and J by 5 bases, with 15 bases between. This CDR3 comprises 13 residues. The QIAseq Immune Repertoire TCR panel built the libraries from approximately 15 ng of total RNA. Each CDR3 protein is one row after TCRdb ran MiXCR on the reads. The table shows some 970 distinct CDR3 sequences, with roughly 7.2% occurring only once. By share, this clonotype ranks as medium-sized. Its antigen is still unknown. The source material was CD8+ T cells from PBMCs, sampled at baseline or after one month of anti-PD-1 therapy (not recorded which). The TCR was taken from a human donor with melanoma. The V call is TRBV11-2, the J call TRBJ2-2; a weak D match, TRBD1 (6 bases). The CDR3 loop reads CALNGGYTGELFF. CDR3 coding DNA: TGTGCCCTCAATGGGGGCTATACCGGGGAGCTGTTTTTT.